Sequencing of this T cell receptor (beta chain) was carried out in a study of T cell repertoires in cytomegalovirus infection. In the study overall: Shared public TCR beta signatures pointed to both CMV infection and a matching HLA type.

Notes on this clonotype: Its antigen is not identified.

This CDR3 comprises 15 residues. J gave up 6 bases and V 0 bases, and 7 bases lay outside the gene matches. Germline CDR1 and CDR2: MRHNA and SNTAGT. Broader study findings: Cumulated frequencies of public TCR beta families served to identify carriers of CMV plus the relevant HLA.

TCRdb re-derived calls from the reads in MiXCR, one entry per CDR3 protein. The profile shows fewer than 250,000 distinct CDR3 sequences, 10% to 15% of them singletons. This sequence was found in a human donor in good health (CMV status not recorded). Some clones in this sample may be carry-over from other donors' samples. This rearrangement joins TRBV6-4 to TRBJ1-2, with 7 bases aligning to TRBD1. The specimen was PBMCs. Here the CDR3 DNA reads TGTGCCAGCAGTGACTCGACAGGGAGTCGAAATGGCTACACCTTC. Residues: CASSDSTGSRNGYTF.